These 15 T cell receptor beta chains were all obtained from the same sample, sequenced in a study of cytomegalovirus exposure and HLA in healthy donors. PCR was performed using 60 Vbeta and 13 Jbeta primers. Generated by immunoSEQ multiplex PCR, the TCRdb table keeps only in-frame clones and is missing some. Among over 95,000 clones, roughly 82% were seen once, and the ten largest hold approximately 9.9%. The sequenced sample was PBMCs. The origin of the receptors is a man aged 35 to 55 in good health and CMV-seropositive.

V gene TRBV21-1 combines with J gene TRBJ2-5; TRBD1 reflects the table's D call only, with no check against the DNA. TRBV21-1 corresponds to a pseudogene. This CDR3 comprises 15 residues. The CDR3 DNA reads TGTGCCAGCAGCAAAGCCAGGACAATCCAAGAGACCCAGTACTTC. It yields the protein CASSKARTIQETQYF.

V gene TRBV6-1 combines with J gene TRBJ1-1; 9 nucleotides line up with TRBD1. The trim removed 6 bases at V and 5 bases at J, leaving 4 bases unmatched. The CDR3 extends over 13 amino acids. Germline CDR1 reads MNHNS; CDR2 reads SASEGT. The CDR3 spells CASRLTGGTEAFF. The CDR3 bases are TGTGCCAGCAGATTGACAGGGGGAACTGAAGCTTTCTTT.

This chain joins TRBV7-2 and TRBJ1-5; D possibly corresponds to TRBD1 (5 bases). The germline V and J ends were trimmed by 5 bases and 4 bases, with 18 bases remaining between them. Germline V gene data show CDR1 as SGHTA and CDR2 as FQGNSA. The CDR3 has 16 amino acids. The CDR3 sequence: CASSRDSLAGNQPQHF. CDR3 bases: TGTGCCAGCAGCAGAGACAGCCTAGCGGGGAATCAGCCCCAGCATTTT.

The rearrangement links TRBV18 to TRBJ2-7; 9 positions agree with TRBD1. J gave up 3 bases and V 5 bases, and 5 bases lay outside the gene matches. The CDR3 contains 14 residues. Germline V lookup: CDR1 KGHSH, CDR2 LQKENI. In DNA form, the CDR3 reads TGTGCCAGCTCATTTCGGACAGGGGACTACGAGCAGTACTTC. It codes for CASSFRTGDYEQYF. The full variable domain, its missing parts supplied by reference TRBV18 and TRBJ2-7, is NAGVMQNPRHLVRRRGQEARLRCSPMKGHSHVYWYRQLPEEGLKFMVYLQKENIIDESGMPKERFSAEFPKEGPSILRIQQVVRGDSAAYFCASSFRTGDYEQYFGPGTRLTVT.

The V and J genes are TRBV29-1 and TRBJ2-7; D ambiguous. The V and J ends lost 0 bases and 3 bases respectively, with 9 bases between them. CDR3 length: 13 residues. Germline V gives CDR1 SQVTM, CDR2 ANQGSEA. The CDR3 coding sequence is TGCAGCGTTGAAGATGGTCAGGTCTACGAGCAGTACTTC. Translation: CSVEDGQVYEQYF.

The chain joins TRBV10-3 to TRBJ1-6; 9 bases line up with TRBD1. Losses at the gene ends were 6 bases for V and 6 bases for J; bases not matched to a gene: 9. The CDR3 loop spans 16 amino acids. The germline CDR1 and CDR2 sequences are ENHRY and SYGVKD. The CDR3 reads CAIRPEPGQGNSPLHF. CDR3 in DNA: TGTGCCATCAGGCCCGAGCCGGGACAGGGTAATTCACCCCTCCACTTT.

The chain is built from TRBV19 and TRBJ1-1, with D possibly matching TRBD1 (6 bases). V was clipped by 7 bases and J by 6 bases, with 18 bases between them. From germline, CDR1 is LNHDA and CDR2 SQIVND (reference sequence). The CDR3 contains 14 residues. Here the CDR3 DNA reads TGTGCCAGTAAGGAACTGGGGGCTCTGGCTGAAGCTTTCTTT. This gives the protein CASKELGALAEAFF.

This clone appeared once. The chain employs TRBV18 and TRBJ1-5; 7 bases agree with TRBD1. The CDR3 sequence is 16 residues long. J lost 5 bases, V lost 6 bases, and 13 bases had no gene match. CDR1 is KGHSH, CDR2 LQKENI, per germline. CDR3 DNA sequence: TGTGCCAGCTCCCTGGAGGCAGGGGGATTCGATCAGCCCCAGCATTTT. It specifies CASSLEAGGFDQPQHF. Full variable domain (remainder filled in from reference TRBV18 and TRBJ1-5): NAGVMQNPRHLVRRRGQEARLRCSPMKGHSHVYWYRQLPEEGLKFMVYLQKENIIDESGMPKERFSAEFPKEGPSILRIQQVVRGDSAAYFCASSLEAGGFDQPQHFGDGTRLSIL.

V and J are TRBV2 and TRBJ1-6; D is unresolved. The V end lost 6 bases, the J end lost 7 bases, and 16 bases lay between the germline ends. CDR3 size: 15 residues. Germline assignment: CDR1 SNHLY and CDR2 FYNNEI. The CDR3 here is CASRMAGIQNSPLHF. DNA of the CDR3: TGTGCCAGCAGAATGGCCGGGATCCAGAATTCACCCCTCCACTTT. Full variable domain (remainder filled in from reference TRBV2 and TRBJ1-6): EPEVTQTPSHQVTQMGQEVILRCVPISNHLYFYWYRQILGQKVEFLVSFYNNEISEKSEIFDDQFSVERPDGSNFTLKIRSTKLEDSAMYFCASRMAGIQNSPLHFGNGTRLTVT.

The chain joins TRBV7-2 to TRBJ2-1, with 10 bases matching TRBD2. CDR1 is SGHTA and CDR2 is FQGNSA in the germline V gene. V lost 5 bases to trimming and J lost 8 bases; unmatched junction nucleotides: 6. The CDR3 spans 14 residues. CDR3 coding DNA: TGTGCCAGCAGCCTACTAGCGGGGCGGGATGAGCAGTTCTTC. Its protein product is CASSLLAGRDEQFF.

About this clone: At one end the junction does not follow the germline gene, possibly because of a read error. The rearrangement links TRBV4-1 to TRBJ1-5, with 7 positions matching TRBD1. The germline V gene encodes CDR1 MGHRA and CDR2 YSYEKL. This CDR3 spans 15 amino acids. CDR3 in DNA: TGCGCCAGCAGCCAAGATGGCAGGGGGAATCAACCCCAGCATTTT. Translation gives CASSQDGRGNQPQHF.

This clone was counted once. The gene calls are TRBV4-2 and TRBJ1-6; D perhaps matches TRBD1 (6 bases). The germline V gene encodes CDR1 LGHNA and CDR2 YNFKEQ. This CDR3 has 16 residues. Trimming shortened V by 4 bases and J by 6 bases, and 16 bases separated the two germline ends. This CDR3 reads CASSPPSGVGNSPLHF. The CDR3 nucleotides are TGTGCCAGCAGCCCCCCCTCAGGGGTTGGTAATTCACCCCTCCACTTT.

This clone turned up a few times. J is TRBJ1-5 and V is TRBV6-5, with D possibly TRBD1 on 6 matching bases. V was shortened by 4 bases and J by 4 bases, with 17 bases between the two germline ends. This CDR3 region has 16 residues. From germline, CDR1 is MNHEY and CDR2 SVGAGI. CDR3 nucleotide sequence: TGTGCCAGCAGTTCCGCTACAGGGAACGAGAATCAGCCCCAGCATTTT. This sequence encodes CASSSATGNENQPQHF.

The chain combines TRBV6-6 with TRBJ1-5, with D possibly being TRBD1 (5 bases). The CDR3 consists of 12 residues. Trimming took 10 bases from V and 6 from J, leaving 13 bases between them. Germline CDR1 is MNHNY and CDR2 is SVGAGI (reference sequence). The CDR3, as DNA: TGTGCCACGGAAGGGGCGGCTCAGCCCCAGCATTTT. Residues: CATEGAAQPQHF.

The chain joins TRBV7-9 to TRBJ2-3, with 7 bases identical to TRBD2. Germline V CDR1 and CDR2: SEHNR, FQNEAQ (reference sequence). This CDR3 comprises 16 residues. The V segment lost 5 bases and the J segment 5 bases; nucleotides outside the gene matches: 13. CDR3 region: CASSRGTTGGLDTQYF. The CDR3 nucleotides read TGTGCCAGCAGCCGGGGGACTACCGGGGGGTTAGATACGCAGTATTTT.